The 23 T cell receptor beta chains below all came from one sample that was sequenced in a study of cytomegalovirus exposure and HLA in healthy donors. Primers: 60 Vbeta forward and 13 Jbeta reverse. Sequencing used immunoSEQ multiplex PCR; TCRdb keeps in-frame clones, though not all of them. The sample lists around 200,000 clones, less than 85% occurring once. Sequenced input: PBMCs. The receptors derive from a man younger than 45 in good health and CMV-seropositive.

The V gene is TRBV6-5, the J gene TRBJ2-5, with D maybe TRBD1 (6 bases). Germline CDR1 is MNHEY and CDR2 is SVGAGI. The CDR3 contains 14 residues. The V and J ends lost 0 bases and 5 bases respectively, with 10 bases between them. The CDR3 DNA reads TGTGCCAGCAGTTACTCGGACAGTCTGGAGACCCAGTACTTC. Translation gives CASSYSDSLETQYF.

The chain carries TRBV6-1 and TRBJ2-5; D could derive from TRBD1 or TRBD2 (5 bases each). The better agreement between TRBJ2-7 and the DNA end casts doubt on the J call. CDR3 length: 15 amino acids. Germline CDR1 and CDR2: MNHNS and SASEGT. The CDR3 DNA reads as TGTGCCAGCAGTGAATCGAAGTTGGGGGCCTACGAGCAGTACTTC. Its protein is CASSESKLGAYEQYF.

The rearrangement joins TRBV7-9 to TRBJ1-5; 10 nucleotides line up with TRBD1. Looked up from germline, CDR1 is SEHNR and CDR2 is FQNEAQ (reference sequence). This CDR3 is built from 14 residues. The trim removed 5 bases at V and 6 bases at J, leaving 4 bases unmatched. This CDR3 reads CASSPGQGGQPQHF. CDR3 DNA: TGTGCCAGCAGCCCAGGACAGGGGGGTCAGCCCCAGCATTTT.

Details on this clone: At one of its ends the junction is not consistent with the germline gene, which may arise from a read error. V usage is TRBV7-3 and J usage is TRBJ1-2; 10 bases map to TRBD1. Germline V lookup: CDR1 SGHTA, CDR2 FQGTGA. This CDR3 has 15 residues. The CDR3 bases are TGTTCCAGCAGGGGTGGACAGGGGGCTAACTATGGCTACACCTTC. Its protein product is CSSRGGQGANYGYTF.

The chain joins TRBV5-4 to TRBJ2-7, with TRBD2 matching over 14 bases. V was clipped by 4 bases and J by 6 bases; unmatched bases: 12. Germline loops: CDR1 SGHNT, CDR2 YYREEE (reference sequence). The CDR3 totals 17 residues. DNA for the CDR3: TGTGCCAGCAGCGCGGGGACTAGCGGGGGCGTTCGGGGCGAGCAGTACTTC. Translated, it gives CASSAGTSGGVRGEQYF.

The DNA for the CDR3 is TGTGCCAGCAGCAAGGCGGGAGAAAACGAGCAGTACTTC. Amino acids: CASSKAGENEQYF. This chain links TRBV4-2 with TRBJ2-7; 7 bases agree with TRBD2. The CDR3 has 13 residues. Germline V gene sequence: CDR1 LGHNA, CDR2 YNFKEQ. With V trimmed by 5 bases and J by 5 bases, 6 bases remained unmatched.

The chain is built from TRBV19 and TRBJ2-7, with TRBD2 matching 11 bases. Germline-derived CDR1 and CDR2 are LNHDA and SQIVND (reference sequence). The V segment lost 6 bases and the J segment 5 bases; nucleotides outside the gene matches: 12. The CDR3 runs 16 residues. This CDR3 reads CASSTTSGRIRDEQYF. For the CDR3, the DNA is TGTGCCAGTAGCACCACTAGCGGGAGAATCAGGGACGAGCAGTACTTC.

This chain joins TRBV18 and TRBJ2-7, with TRBD1 as a possible D gene (6 bases). V was trimmed by 2 bases and J by 2 bases, leaving 13 bases between them. Germline lookup yields CDR1 KGHSH and CDR2 LQKENI. This CDR3 region has 15 residues. The CDR3 DNA follows: TGTGCCAGCTCACCATACAGACAGGAGACCTACGAGCAGTACTTC. Its protein is CASSPYRQETYEQYF.

This clone showed up just once. The J gene is TRBJ1-1, the V gene TRBV10-3, with D unresolved. The germline V and J ends were trimmed by 5 bases and 0 bases, with 16 bases remaining between them. Germline CDR1 reads ENHRY; CDR2 reads SYGVKD. This CDR3 comprises 16 residues. The CDR3 loop is CAISSEADTMNTEAFF. DNA of the CDR3: TGTGCCATCAGTAGCGAGGCAGATACAATGAACACTGAAGCTTTCTTT.

In its sample, this clone was seen a few times. This chain links TRBV11-2 with TRBJ2-1; 7 nucleotides line up with TRBD2. The V gene's germline CDR1 is SGHAT and CDR2 FQNNGV. Trimming removed 4 bases from V and 8 bases from J; junction bases left unmatched: 14. The CDR3 spans 16 residues. CDR3 protein: CASSSRFSGVYHEQFF. The DNA for the CDR3 is TGTGCCAGCAGCTCCAGGTTCAGCGGGGTGTACCATGAGCAGTTCTTC.

This clone was seen a handful of times. The chain couples TRBV7-9 to TRBJ2-2; no definite D call. CDR3 size: 14 residues. Germline CDR1 is SEHNR and CDR2 is FQNEAQ (reference sequence). V lost 3 bases to trimming and J lost 2 bases, with 7 bases between them. This CDR3 reads CASSLPENTGELFF. The CDR3 region has the DNA TGTGCCAGCAGCTTGCCAGAAAACACCGGGGAGCTGTTTTTT.

The chain links TRBV7-9 to TRBJ2-1; 7 bases align to TRBD1. This CDR3 has 17 residues. The trim removed 5 bases at V and 0 bases at J, leaving 10 bases unmatched. Germline CDR1 reads SEHNR; CDR2 reads FQNEAQ (reference sequence). As DNA, the CDR3 is TGTGCCAGCAGCCCAGGGACCCGGGACAGCTCCTACAATGAGCAGTTCTTC. Translation gives CASSPGTRDSSYNEQFF.

V is TRBV4-2 and J is TRBJ2-6; perhaps TRBD1 as D (5 bases). V was clipped by 1 base and J by 1 base, with 8 bases between them. The germline CDR1 and CDR2 sequences are LGHNA and YNFKEQ. The CDR3 is made up of 16 amino acids. CDR3 residues: CASSQGTRSGANVLTF. CDR3 bases: TGTGCCAGCAGCCAAGGGACAAGATCTGGGGCCAACGTCCTGACTTTC.

The chain couples TRBV7-2 to TRBJ1-2; the match to TRBD1 covers 9 bases. Germline V CDR1 and CDR2: SGHTA, FQGNSA. The CDR3 is 15 amino acids. The V segment lost 5 bases and the J segment 8 bases; nucleotides outside the gene matches: 12. The CDR3 here is CASSANPGTGIGYTF. The CDR3, as DNA: TGTGCCAGCAGCGCCAACCCCGGGACAGGGATCGGCTACACCTTC.

CDR3 sequence reads: CASISPLPGETQYF. CDR3 nucleotides: TGTGCCAGTATTTCTCCCCTCCCGGGGGAGACCCAGTACTTC. This sequence joins TRBV19 and TRBJ2-5; TRBD2 is a possible D gene (5 bases). The germline gives CDR1 LNHDA, CDR2 SQIVND (reference sequence). The CDR3 totals 14 residues. Deletions cut 7 bases from V and 5 bases from J, with 17 bases between.

The chain carries TRBV6-5 and TRBJ1-5, with unresolved D. CDR1 is MNHEY and CDR2 is SVGAGI in the germline V gene. There are 13 residues in the CDR3. The germline V and J ends were trimmed by 7 bases and 0 bases, with 7 bases remaining between them. DNA of the CDR3: TGTGCCAGCACAGAATATAGCAATCAGCCCCAGCATTTT. Its translation is CASTEYSNQPQHF.

The chain employs TRBV6-1 and TRBJ2-1; the D is unclear. Looked up from germline, CDR1 is MNHNS and CDR2 is SASEGT. The CDR3 totals 17 residues. Trimming pared 2 bases from V and 2 bases from J, leaving 16 bases between. CDR3 DNA: TGTGCCAGCAGTGAATCGGCAGCGATACTTGCCTACAATGAGCAGTTCTTC. Its protein product is CASSESAAILAYNEQFF.

The chain has TRBV19 and TRBJ2-4; 10 nucleotides line up with TRBD1. CDR1 and CDR2 from the germline V gene are LNHDA and SQIVND (reference sequence). The CDR3 is 18 amino acids. The trim removed 5 bases at V and 0 bases at J, leaving 10 bases unmatched. The CDR3 loop reads CASSRQGAGDLAKNIQYF. CDR3 nucleotides: TGTGCCAGTAGTCGACAGGGGGCGGGCGACTTAGCCAAAAACATTCAGTACTTC.

This clone was picked up one time. This rearrangement joins TRBV5-3 to TRBJ2-7; possible D gene TRBD2, 5 bases. TRBV5-3 is marked as an open reading frame, function uncertain. CDR3 size: 13 residues. V was pared by 4 bases and J by 10 bases, with 18 bases between. CDR3 nucleotides: TGTGCCAGAAGCACTGCCTTGTGGAGCGGACAGTACTTC. Its protein is CARSTALWSGQYF.

The chain employs TRBV7-2 and TRBJ1-3; 9 bases are a match to TRBD1. The V gene's germline CDR1 is SGHTA and CDR2 FQGNSA. Unmatched junction bases numbered 9, after V lost 3 bases and J lost 0 bases. The CDR3 is 18 residues long. In DNA, the CDR3 is TGTGCCAGCAGCTTGACCGGCGGGACAGGGATCTCTGGAAACACCATATATTTT. Residues: CASSLTGGTGISGNTIYF.

V usage is TRBV5-4 and J usage is TRBJ1-2; 11 bases are a match to TRBD1. V lost 2 bases, J lost 4 bases, and 7 bases stayed unmatched. Germline V gives CDR1 SGHNT, CDR2 YYREEE (reference sequence). CDR3 length: 16 residues. The CDR3 coding sequence is TGTGCCAGCAGCTTAAGGAGGACAGGGGGCGGCTATGGCTACACCTTC. Translated, it gives CASSLRRTGGGYGYTF.

V and J are TRBV15 and TRBJ1-4; D remains ambiguous. CDR1 and CDR2 (germline): LNHNV, YYDKDF (reference sequence). This CDR3 region has 15 residues. V lost 5 bases, J lost 1 base, and 11 bases lay in between. CDR3 DNA sequence: TGTGCCACCAGCCAGCGCTTGGGAACTAATGAAAAACTGTTTTTT. Translating gives CATSQRLGTNEKLFF.

The gene calls are TRBV5-1 and TRBJ2-5, with D perhaps matching TRBD1 (7 bases). The germline CDR1 and CDR2 sequences are SGHRS and YFSETQ. The CDR3 totals 15 residues. V lost 4 bases and J lost 1, with 14 bases in between. This CDR3 is CASSRRGPPQETQYF. As DNA, the CDR3 is TGCGCCAGCAGCCGGAGGGGGCCTCCCCAAGAGACCCAGTACTTC.